One sample yielded the 20 T cell receptor beta chains listed below, sequenced in a study of shared clonotypes between healthy human individuals. TCRdb's copy holds only in-frame clones and misses some; the assay was immunoSEQ multiplex PCR. The sample has under 350,000 clones, roughly 91% seen once. Sequences were obtained from memory CD8+ T cells sorted from blood. The subset here: CD45RO+ cells pooled with CCR7-negative TemRA cells. Source of these receptors: a young man in good health.

This rearrangement joins TRBV30 to TRBJ1-4; 7 bases fit TRBD1. The CDR3 extends over 15 amino acids. The V and J ends lost 4 bases and 3 bases, in that order; junction bases with no gene match: 8. Per germline, CDR1 GTSNPN and CDR2 SVGIG (reference sequence). The CDR3 sequence: CAWTDGDSANEKLFF. Written as DNA, the CDR3 is TGTGCCTGGACCGATGGGGACAGCGCTAATGAAAAACTGTTTTTT.

This clone was seen a handful of times. This chain joins TRBV5-4 and TRBJ2-7; D remains unclear. Germline loops: CDR1 SGHNT, CDR2 YYREEE (reference sequence). There are 13 residues in the CDR3. V was trimmed by 3 bases and J by 7 bases, leaving 14 bases between them. The CDR3 sequence is CASSWSGSVEQYF. The CDR3 DNA reads TGTGCCAGCAGCTGGTCGGGCTCAGTGGAGCAGTACTTC.

This chain connects TRBV10-2 to TRBJ2-1; TRBD2 agrees at 11 bases. Germline CDR1 reads WSHSY; CDR2 reads SAAADI. V was clipped by 9 bases and J by 8 bases; unmatched bases: 6. CDR3 size: 13 residues. CDR3 bases: TGCGCCAGTAGACTAGCGGGATTAGATGAGCAGTTCTTC. This encodes CASRLAGLDEQFF.

This rearrangement joins TRBV9 to TRBJ2-5; D ambiguous. The V end lost 0 bases, the J end lost 1 base, and 7 bases lay between the germline ends. Per germline, CDR1 SGDLS and CDR2 YYNGEE. There are 14 residues in the CDR3. CDR3 bases: TGTGCCAGCAGCGTAGAAGGGTCCCAAGAGACCCAGTACTTC. This sequence encodes CASSVEGSQETQYF.

The genes are TRBV19 and TRBJ2-7, with 7 bases lining up with TRBD1. V was pared by 5 bases and J by 2 bases, with 12 bases of the junction left unmatched. The CDR3 is 16 residues long. Germline-derived CDR1 and CDR2 are LNHDA and SQIVND (reference sequence). The CDR3 protein is CASSVRQGGATYEQYF. CDR3 nucleotides: TGTGCCAGTAGTGTGAGACAGGGCGGCGCCACCTACGAGCAGTACTTC.

The chain links TRBV5-6 to TRBJ2-7; TRBD2 is a possible D gene (6 bases). This CDR3 contains 14 residues. Trimming removed 3 bases from V and 9 bases from J, with 19 bases in between. From germline, CDR1 is SGHDT and CDR2 YYEEEE. The chain's CDR3 is CASSWGGLPEGQYF. CDR3 nucleotide sequence: TGTGCCAGCAGCTGGGGAGGCTTGCCAGAAGGGCAGTACTTC.

The rearrangement uses TRBV5-1 and TRBJ1-1, with 7 bases matching TRBD1. The CDR3 runs to 15 residues. The trim removed 0 bases at V and 4 bases at J, leaving 6 bases unmatched. Germline CDR1 and CDR2: SGHRS and YFSETQ. The CDR3 is CASSLEDRAGTEAFF. CDR3 bases: TGCGCCAGCAGCTTGGAAGACAGGGCGGGCACTGAAGCTTTCTTT.

The genes are TRBV6-1 and TRBJ1-3; TRBD1 might be the D (6 bases). Trimming left V 3 bases short and J 0 bases short, with 12 bases between. The CDR3 consists of 16 residues. Germline V gene lookup returns CDR1 MNHNS and CDR2 SASEGT. The DNA for the CDR3 is TGTGCCAGCAGTGACATGGGGGCCTTCTCTGGAAACACCATATATTTT. Its protein is CASSDMGAFSGNTIYF.

This clone was observed a handful of times. The rearrangement links TRBV4-1 to TRBJ1-6, with TRBD1 identical over 7 bases. The J segment lost 8 bases and the V segment lost 4 bases, leaving 11 bases of the junction unmatched. CDR3 length equals 16 residues. The germline V gene has CDR1 MGHRA and CDR2 YSYEKL. Written as DNA, the CDR3 is TGCGCCAGCAGCCTATCAGGGGGTACGGGCGATTCACCCCTCCACTTT. Amino acid sequence: CASSLSGGTGDSPLHF.

V usage is TRBV6-1 and J usage is TRBJ2-7, with a tentative D call TRBD1 (5 bases). The CDR3 runs 15 residues. Trimming removed 6 bases from V and 4 bases from J, with 19 bases in between. CDR1 is MNHNS and CDR2 is SASEGT in the germline V gene. CDR3 in amino acids: CASRPPQVAYYEQYF. The CDR3 nucleotides read TGTGCCAGCAGGCCGCCACAGGTTGCCTATTACGAGCAGTACTTC.

V is TRBV25-1 and J is TRBJ2-7; a weak D match, TRBD1 (5 bases). V was pared by 4 bases and J by 3 bases, with 10 bases between. Germline V gene lookup returns CDR1 MGHDK and CDR2 SYGVNS. The CDR3 is made up of 13 amino acids. The CDR3, as DNA: TGTGCCAGCAGTGTTGGCAGGGACTACGAGCAGTACTTC. It translates to CASSVGRDYEQYF.

V gene TRBV19 combines with J gene TRBJ1-2, with unresolved D. Germline CDR1 reads LNHDA; CDR2 reads SQIVND (reference sequence). This CDR3 spans 14 amino acids. V gave up 0 bases and J gave up 2 bases, with 7 bases separating them. The CDR3 coding sequence is TGTGCCAGTAGTATAGATCTGGAGAACTATGGCTACACCTTC. It codes for CASSIDLENYGYTF.

The rearrangement links TRBV11-2 to TRBJ2-7, with unresolved D. This CDR3 is built from 13 residues. Trimming removed 3 bases from V and 3 bases from J, with 9 bases in between. CDR1 SGHAT and CDR2 FQNNGV come from the germline V gene. The CDR3 protein is CASSLESVYEQYF. CDR3 bases: TGTGCCAGCAGCTTGGAGTCGGTCTACGAGCAGTACTTC.

The rearrangement joins TRBV19 to TRBJ2-3; D is uncertain. The V and J ends lost 0 bases and 1 base respectively, with 17 bases between them. The CDR3 runs to 18 residues. CDR1 and CDR2 from the germline V gene are LNHDA and SQIVND (reference sequence). This chain's CDR3 is CASSIDSPGEEGTDTQYF. The CDR3 DNA follows: TGTGCCAGTAGTATAGATTCCCCGGGCGAGGAAGGCACAGATACGCAGTATTTT. Full variable domain (rest looked up from reference TRBV19 and TRBJ2-3): DGGITQSPKYLFRKEGQNVTLSCEQNLNHDAMYWYRQDPGQGLRLIYYSQIVNDFQKGDIAEGYSVSREKKESFPLTVTSAQKNPTAFYLCASSIDSPGEEGTDTQYFGPGTRLTVL.

The chain uses TRBV7-9 and TRBJ1-3; 7 bases map to TRBD1. This CDR3 has 16 residues. The V gene's germline CDR1 is SEHNR and CDR2 FQNEAQ (reference sequence). Trimming cost V 6 bases and J 0 bases; bases outside gene matches: 8. CDR3 sequence reads: CASRGPGQLSGNTIYF. The CDR3 DNA reads as TGTGCCAGCAGGGGACCGGGACAGCTCTCTGGAAACACCATATATTTT.

J is TRBJ2-7 and V is TRBV7-9, with unresolved D. CDR1 and CDR2 from the germline V gene are SEHNR and FQNEAQ (reference sequence). Trimming stripped 6 bases from V and 0 bases from J, with 15 bases between. The length of the CDR3 is 15 residues. This CDR3 is CASSLSLLGSYEQYF. The CDR3 coding sequence is TGTGCCAGCAGTCTTTCCTTACTGGGCTCCTACGAGCAGTACTTC.

Concerning this clone: Other DNA sequences in this sample translate to the same CDR3. The CDR3: CASSPSGASYEQYF. The CDR3 DNA sequence: TGTGCCAGCAGCCCCAGCGGAGCCTCCTACGAGCAGTACTTC. The chain couples TRBV9 to TRBJ2-7, with D possibly TRBD2 on 5 matching bases. The V and J ends lost 4 bases and 0 bases respectively, with 11 bases between them. The CDR3 is 14 amino acids. The germline V gene has CDR1 SGDLS and CDR2 YYNGEE.

There are a few counts of this clone. It may be a read error: a sequence one base away is much more abundant. The chain has TRBV9 and TRBJ2-7, with 9 bases identical to TRBD2. V gave up 0 bases and J gave up 3 bases; unmatched junction bases: 4. The CDR3 spans 15 residues. Germline V lookup: CDR1 SGDLS, CDR2 YYNGEE. CDR3: CASSVAASGDYEQYF. The CDR3, as DNA: TGTGCCAGCAGCGTAGCGGCTAGCGGGGACTACGAGCAGTACTTC.

The chain recombines TRBV4-3 with TRBJ1-2, with D possibly matching TRBD1 (5 bases). The CDR3 is made up of 15 amino acids. Germline V gene lookup returns CDR1 LGHNA and CDR2 YSLEER. With 0 bases removed from V and 4 bases from J, the gap between germline ends came to 12 bases. The CDR3 DNA sequence: TGCGCCAGCAGCCAAGAAGGGGAGAGGGGCTATGGCTACACCTTC. Translating it yields CASSQEGERGYGYTF.

The chain carries TRBV20-1 and TRBJ1-2, with unresolved D. Looked up from germline, CDR1 is DFQATT and CDR2 is SNEGSKA (reference sequence). CDR3 length equals 10 residues. V was clipped by 4 bases and J by 6 bases, with 6 bases between them. The CDR3 sequence is CSANWNGYTF. CDR3 DNA sequence: TGCAGTGCTAACTGGAATGGCTACACCTTC.